This T cell receptor beta chain originates from a study of OX40 agonist ivuxolimab in advanced cancers. CDR3 length: 15 amino acids. The V gene end was trimmed by 0 bases and the J gene end by 4 bases; junction bases not matched to a gene: 1. Germline CDR1 and CDR2: SGDLS and YYNGEE. Turning to this clone: Other DNA sequences from this sample encode an identical CDR3 as well.

The protocol was immunoSEQ multiplex PCR, while the TCRdb copy is restricted to in-frame clones and leaves out a portion. Of around 79,000 clones in the sample, about 91% were seen once. This rearrangement joins TRBV9 to TRBJ2-2; the match to TRBD1 covers 9 bases. The sequenced sample was CD4+ or CD8+ T cells sorted from blood, obtained in a trial of the OX40 agonist ivuxolimab. The clonotype comes from an adult with an advanced solid tumor such as melanoma, head and neck, liver or kidney cancer. CDR3: CASSVAGQGTGELFF. CDR3 nucleotide sequence: TGTGCCAGCAGCGTAGCGGGACAGGGCACCGGGGAGCTGTTTTTT.